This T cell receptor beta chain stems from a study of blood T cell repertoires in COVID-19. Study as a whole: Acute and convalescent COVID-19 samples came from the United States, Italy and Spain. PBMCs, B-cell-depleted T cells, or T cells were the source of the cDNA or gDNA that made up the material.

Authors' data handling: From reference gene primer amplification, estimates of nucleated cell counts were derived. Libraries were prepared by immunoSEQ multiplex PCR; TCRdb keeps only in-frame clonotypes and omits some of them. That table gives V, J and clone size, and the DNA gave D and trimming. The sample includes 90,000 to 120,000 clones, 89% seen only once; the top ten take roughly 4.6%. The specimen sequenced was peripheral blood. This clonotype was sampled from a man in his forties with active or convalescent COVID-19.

The chain's CDR3 is CASSGGVTKSETQYF. The CDR3 DNA reads TGTGCCAGCAGCGGGGGGGTCACGAAGTCAGAGACCCAGTACTTC. The chain couples TRBV5-6 to TRBJ2-5; 7 nucleotides agree with TRBD2. The germline V gene has CDR1 SGHDT and CDR2 YYEEEE. CDR3 length: 15 amino acids. J gave up 4 bases and V 4 bases, and 10 bases lay outside the gene matches.